This T cell receptor (beta chain) stems from a study of T cell repertoires in cytomegalovirus infection. On the study more broadly: Matching HLA type, along with CMV infection, was indicated by public TCR beta signatures.

There are 16 residues in the CDR3. Trimming removed 1 base from V and 4 bases from J; junction bases left unmatched: 4. Germline CDR1 SGHNT, CDR2 YENEEA. As for this clonotype: The antigen is unknown.

Findings of the study overall: Summed frequency of shared TCR beta families picked out CMV carriers who also had the relevant HLA. CMV-specific TCR beta clonotypes restricted by HLA-C were the ones dominating the ex vivo response.

TCRdb itself ran the reads through MiXCR, one entry per CDR3 protein. The sample lists 200,000 or so distinct CDR3 sequences, 28% occurring once. V gene TRBV11-3 combines with J gene TRBJ2-5; 12 bases agree with TRBD2. This TCR derives from a human donor in good health (CMV status not recorded). Some clones in this sample may be carry-over from other donors' samples. Sequencing was carried out using PBMCs. Here the CDR3 DNA reads TGTGCCAGCAGCTTAGGGACTAGCGGGATAGGAGAGACCCAGTACTTC. Its protein is CASSLGTSGIGETQYF.